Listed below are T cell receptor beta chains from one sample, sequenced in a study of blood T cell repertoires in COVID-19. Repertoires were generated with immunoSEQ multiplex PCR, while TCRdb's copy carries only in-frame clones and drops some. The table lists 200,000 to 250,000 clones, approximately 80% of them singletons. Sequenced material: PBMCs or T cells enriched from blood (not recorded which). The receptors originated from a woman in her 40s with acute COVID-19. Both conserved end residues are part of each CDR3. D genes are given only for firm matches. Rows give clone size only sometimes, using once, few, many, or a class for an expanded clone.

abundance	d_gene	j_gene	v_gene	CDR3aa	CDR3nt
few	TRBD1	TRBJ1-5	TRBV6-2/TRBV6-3	CASSRTGEGNQPQHF	TGTGCCAGCAGCCGGACAGGGGAGGGCAATCAGCCCCAGCATTTT
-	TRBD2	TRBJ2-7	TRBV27	CASRRGRAGGNDEQYF	TGTGCCAGCAGGCGCGGGCGTGCGGGAGGGAATGACGAGCAGTACTTC
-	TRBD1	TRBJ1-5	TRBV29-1	CSAATGSHQPQHF	TGCAGCGCGGCGACAGGGAGTCATCAGCCCCAGCATTTT
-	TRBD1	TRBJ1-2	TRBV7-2	CASSLGLQGVYGYTF	TGTGCCAGCAGCTTAGGGTTACAGGGGGTCTATGGCTACACCTTC
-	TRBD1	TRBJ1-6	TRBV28	CASSTLGQGKSPLHF	TGTGCCAGCAGCACCTTGGGACAGGGGAAGTCACCCCTCCACTTT
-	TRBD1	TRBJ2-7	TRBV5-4	CASSIPGQGSEQYF	TGTGCCAGCAGCATACCGGGACAGGGTTCCGAGCAGTACTTC
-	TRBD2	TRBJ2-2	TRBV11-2	CASSSRLAGDSNTGELFF	TGTGCCAGCAGCTCTCGACTAGCGGGGGACTCGAACACCGGGGAGCTGTTTTTT
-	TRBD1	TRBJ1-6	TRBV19	CASSTLEQGKFSPLHF	TGTGCCAGTAGTACACTAGAACAGGGGAAATTTTCACCCCTCCACTTT
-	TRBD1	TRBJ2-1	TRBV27	CASSLYGTGGYNKQFF	TGTGCCAGCAGTTTATACGGGACAGGGGGCTACAATAAGCAGTTCTTC
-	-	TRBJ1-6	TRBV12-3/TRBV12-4	CASSMRTETPLHF	TGTGCCAGCAGTATGAGGACAGAAACCCCCCTCCACTTT
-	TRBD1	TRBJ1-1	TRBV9	CASRGTGMNTEAFF	TGTGCCAGCAGGGGGACAGGGATGAACACTGAAGCTTTCTTT
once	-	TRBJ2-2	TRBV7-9	CASSSTFTGELFF	TGTGCCAGCAGCTCGACTTTTACCGGGGAGCTGTTTTTT
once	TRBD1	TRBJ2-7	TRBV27	CASRRQGVHEQYF	TGTGCCAGCAGAAGACAGGGGGTTCACGAGCAGTACTTC
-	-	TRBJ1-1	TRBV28	CASSRGWSAEAFF	TGTGCCAGCAGTCGGGGATGGTCCGCTGAAGCTTTCTTT
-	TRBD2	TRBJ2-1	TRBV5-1	CASSSLAGEKNEQFF	TGCGCCAGCAGCTCCCTAGCGGGAGAAAAGAATGAGCAGTTCTTC
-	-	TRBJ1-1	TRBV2	CASREGGTEAFF	TGTGCCAGCAGGGAGGGCGGGACGGAAGCTTTCTTT
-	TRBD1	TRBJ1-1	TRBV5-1	CASSSQGYNTEAFF	TGCGCCAGCAGCTCACAGGGGTATAACACTGAAGCTTTCTTT
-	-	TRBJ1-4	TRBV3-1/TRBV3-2	CASSQPGVNEKLFF	TGTGCCAGCAGCCAACCGGGGGTTAATGAAAAACTGTTTTTT
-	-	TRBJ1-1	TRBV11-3	CASSFGVQGSAFF	TGTGCCAGCAGCTTTGGGGTGCAGGGTTCAGCTTTCTTT
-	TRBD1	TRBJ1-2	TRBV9	CASSPEGTGTPVGYTF	TGTGCCAGCAGCCCCGAGGGGACAGGAACACCGGTCGGCTACACCTTC
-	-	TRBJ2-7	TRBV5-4	CASSLSGQGREQYF	TGTGCCAGCAGCTTGTCTGGGCAGGGTCGCGAGCAGTACTTC
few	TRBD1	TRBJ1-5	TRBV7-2	CASSPNRGGNQPQHF	TGTGCCAGCAGCCCAAACAGGGGTGGCAATCAGCCCCAGCATTTT
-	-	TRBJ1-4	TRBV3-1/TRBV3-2	CASSQTGRGNEKLFF	TGTGCCAGCAGCCAAACTGGGAGGGGTAATGAAAAACTGTTTTTT
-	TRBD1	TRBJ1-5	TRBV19	CASSKQTGGSNQPQHF	TGTGCCAGTAGTAAACAAACAGGGGGGAGCAATCAGCCCCAGCATTTT
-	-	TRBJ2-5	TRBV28	CASSGWGGGQETQYF	TGTGCCAGCAGTGGCTGGGGTGGAGGACAAGAGACCCAGTACTTC
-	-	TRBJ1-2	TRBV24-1	CATSEGGGNYGYTF	TGTGCCACCAGTGAGGGCGGGGGTAACTATGGCTACACCTTC
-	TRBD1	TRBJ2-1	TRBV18	CASSPPKDRDWNEQFF	TGTGCCAGCTCACCACCGAAAGACAGGGATTGGAATGAGCAGTTCTTC
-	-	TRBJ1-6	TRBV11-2	CASSLGEGPPLHF	TGTGCCAGCAGCTTAGGGGAGGGTCCACCCCTCCACTTT
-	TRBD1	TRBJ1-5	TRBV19	CASSSTGGRGQPQHF	TGTGCCAGTAGTTCTACAGGGGGAAGAGGACAGCCCCAGCATTTT
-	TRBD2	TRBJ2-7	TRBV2	CASRLWGGGAYEQYF	TGTGCCAGCAGATTGTGGGGGGGTGGAGCCTACGAGCAGTACTTC
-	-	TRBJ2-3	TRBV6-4	CASSEGTSTDTQYF	TGTGCCAGCAGTGAGGGGACTAGCACAGATACGCAGTATTTT
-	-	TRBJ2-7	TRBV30	CAWSPRGTGSYEQYF	TGTGCCTGGAGTCCCCGGGGAACAGGGTCCTACGAGCAGTACTTC
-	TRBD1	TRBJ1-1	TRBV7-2	CASSSYRGRSNTEAFF	TGTGCCAGCAGCTCTTACAGGGGGCGGTCGAACACTGAAGCTTTCTTT
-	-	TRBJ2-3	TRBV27	CASSFVTLPSTDTQYF	TGTGCCAGCAGTTTTGTTACTCTTCCCTCAACAGATACGCAGTATTTT
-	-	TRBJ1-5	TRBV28	CASSLTGGNQPQHF	TGTGCCAGCAGTTTGACAGGCGGCAATCAGCCCCAGCATTTT
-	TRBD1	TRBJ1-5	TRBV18	CASSPPGTGSNQPQHF	TGTGCCAGCTCACCACCGGGGACAGGAAGCAATCAGCCCCAGCATTTT
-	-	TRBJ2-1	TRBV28	CASSPGTLISYNEQFF	TGTGCCAGCAGTCCCGGGACATTAATCTCCTACAATGAGCAGTTCTTC
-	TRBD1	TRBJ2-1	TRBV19	CASSIYRAGQGDNEQFF	TGTGCCAGTAGTATTTATAGGGCGGGACAGGGGGACAATGAGCAGTTCTTC
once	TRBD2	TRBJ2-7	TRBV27	CASRTSGYEQYF	TGTGCCAGCAGAACTAGCGGCTACGAGCAGTACTTC
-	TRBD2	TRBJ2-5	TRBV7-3	CASGAAGVYQETQYF	TGTGCCAGCGGAGCAGCGGGGGTGTACCAAGAGACCCAGTACTTC
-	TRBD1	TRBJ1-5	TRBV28	CASSFGQGSNQPQHF	TGTGCCAGCAGTTTTGGACAGGGGAGCAATCAGCCCCAGCATTTT
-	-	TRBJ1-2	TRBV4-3	CASSHLQTNYGYTF	TGCGCCAGCAGCCACCTGCAGACTAACTATGGCTACACCTTC
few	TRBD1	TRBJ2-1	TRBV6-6	CASSPGQKLSPSYNEQFF	TGTGCCAGCAGTCCGGGACAGAAGTTGAGCCCCTCCTACAATGAGCAGTTCTTC
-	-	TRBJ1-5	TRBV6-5	CASSSRDQPQHF	TGTGCCAGCAGTTCGAGAGATCAGCCCCAGCATTTT
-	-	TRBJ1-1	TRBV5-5	CASSPTPLTEAEAFF	TGTGCCAGCAGCCCGACTCCTTTAACCGAGGCTGAAGCTTTCTTT
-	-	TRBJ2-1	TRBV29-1	CSVAGGATSSYNEQFF	TGCAGCGTTGCGGGCGGGGCCACGAGCTCCTACAATGAGCAGTTCTTC
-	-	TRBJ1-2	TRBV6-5	CASQNRQGGGYTF	TGTGCCAGCCAAAATCGGCAGGGCGGCGGCTACACCTTC
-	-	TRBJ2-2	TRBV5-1	CASSLDGWAGANTGELFF	TGCGCCAGCAGCTTGGACGGGTGGGCAGGGGCGAACACCGGGGAGCTGTTTTTT
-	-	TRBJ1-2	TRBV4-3	CASSQQGNYGYTF	TGCGCCAGCAGCCAACAGGGAAACTATGGCTACACCTTC